This note documents a single T cell receptor (beta chain) sequence. This record belongs to a study of blood T cell repertoires in COVID-19. Study details: From the United States, Italy and Spain came samples of acute and convalescent COVID-19. In each case, the material was cDNA or gDNA derived from T cells, B-cell-depleted T cells, or PBMCs.

V was pared by 4 bases and J by 2 bases, with 10 bases between. This CDR3 has 14 amino acids. Per germline, CDR1 MNHEY and CDR2 SVGAGI. Under the authors' procedure: Reference gene primers were amplified, and this amplification served to estimate nucleated cell counts. TCRdb keeps only in-frame clones here, not all; method: immunoSEQ multiplex PCR. The DNA was the basis for D and trimming; V, J and clone size are from that table. Of roughly 250,000 clones listed, 81% are singletons. V usage is TRBV6-5 and J usage is TRBJ2-3; D is perhaps TRBD2 (5 bases). Sequencing was carried out using peripheral blood. The sequence was collected from a woman in her sixties with active or convalescent COVID-19. This CDR3 reads CASSLLGPTDTQYF. For the CDR3, the DNA is TGTGCCAGCAGTTTACTAGGCCCCACAGATACGCAGTATTTT.